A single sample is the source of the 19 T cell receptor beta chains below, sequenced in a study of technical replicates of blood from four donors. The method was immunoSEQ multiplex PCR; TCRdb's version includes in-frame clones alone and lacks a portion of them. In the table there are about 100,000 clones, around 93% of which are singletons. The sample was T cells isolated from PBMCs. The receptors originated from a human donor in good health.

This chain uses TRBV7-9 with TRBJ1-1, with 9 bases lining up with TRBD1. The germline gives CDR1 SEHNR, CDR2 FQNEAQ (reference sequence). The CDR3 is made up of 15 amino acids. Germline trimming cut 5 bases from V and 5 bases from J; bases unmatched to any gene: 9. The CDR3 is CASSPYRGRGTEAFF. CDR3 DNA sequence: TGTGCCAGCAGCCCTTACAGGGGGCGGGGGACTGAAGCTTTCTTT.

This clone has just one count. CDR3 in amino acids: CASSDRVPGQGGEQYF. Written as DNA, the CDR3 is TGTGCCAGCAGTGATCGAGTTCCGGGACAGGGGGGCGAGCAGTACTTC. This sequence joins TRBV25-1 and TRBJ2-7, with TRBD1 identical over 11 bases. This CDR3 has 16 amino acids. Germline CDR1 and CDR2: MGHDK and SYGVNS. Trimming removed 3 bases from V and 6 bases from J; junction bases left unmatched: 10.

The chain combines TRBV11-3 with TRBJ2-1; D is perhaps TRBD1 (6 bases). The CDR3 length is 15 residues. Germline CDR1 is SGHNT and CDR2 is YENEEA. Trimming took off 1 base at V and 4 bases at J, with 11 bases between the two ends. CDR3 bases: TGTGCCAGCAGCTTAGGGGACACATCGTACAATGAGCAGTTCTTC. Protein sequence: CASSLGDTSYNEQFF. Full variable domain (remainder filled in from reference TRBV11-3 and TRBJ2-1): EAGVVQSPRYKIIEKKQPVAFWCNPISGHNTLYWYLQNLGQGPELLIRYENEEAVDDSQLPKDRFSAERLKGVDSTLKIQPAELGDSAVYLCASSLGDTSYNEQFFGPGTRLTVL.

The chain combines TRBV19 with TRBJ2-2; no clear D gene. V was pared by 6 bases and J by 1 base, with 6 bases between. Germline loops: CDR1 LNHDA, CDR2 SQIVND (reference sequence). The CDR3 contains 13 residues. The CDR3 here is CASREQNTGELFF. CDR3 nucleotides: TGTGCCAGTAGGGAGCAGAACACCGGGGAGCTGTTTTTT.

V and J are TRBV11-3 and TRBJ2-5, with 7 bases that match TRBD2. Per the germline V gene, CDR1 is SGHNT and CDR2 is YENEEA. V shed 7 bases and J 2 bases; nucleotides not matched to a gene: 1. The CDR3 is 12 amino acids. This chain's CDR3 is CASMGGQETQYF. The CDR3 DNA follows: TGTGCCAGCATGGGGGGGCAAGAGACCCAGTACTTC.

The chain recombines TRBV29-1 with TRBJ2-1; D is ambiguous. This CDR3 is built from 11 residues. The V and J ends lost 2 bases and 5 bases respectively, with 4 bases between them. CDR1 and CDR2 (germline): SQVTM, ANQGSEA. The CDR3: CSVEPDNEQFF. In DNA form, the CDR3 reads TGCAGCGTTGAACCTGACAATGAGCAGTTCTTC.

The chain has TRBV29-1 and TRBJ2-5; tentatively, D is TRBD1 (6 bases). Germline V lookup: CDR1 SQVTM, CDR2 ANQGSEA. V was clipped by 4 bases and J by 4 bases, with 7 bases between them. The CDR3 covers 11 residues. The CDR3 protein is CSVVRGETQYF. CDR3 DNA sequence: TGCAGCGTTGTCAGGGGAGAGACCCAGTACTTC. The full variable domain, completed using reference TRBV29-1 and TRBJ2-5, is SAVISQKPSRDICQRGTSLTIQCQVDSQVTMMFWYRQQPGQSLTLIATANQGSEATYESGFVIDKFPISRPNLTFSTLTVSNMSPEDSSIYLCSVVRGETQYFGPGTRLLVL.

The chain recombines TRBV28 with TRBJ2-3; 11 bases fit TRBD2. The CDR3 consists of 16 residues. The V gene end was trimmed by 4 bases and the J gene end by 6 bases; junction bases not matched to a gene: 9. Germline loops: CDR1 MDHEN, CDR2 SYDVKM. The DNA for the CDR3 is TGTGCCAGCAGTTCTGTTAGCGGGAGGGCCAGGGATACGCAGTATTTT. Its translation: CASSSVSGRARDTQYF.

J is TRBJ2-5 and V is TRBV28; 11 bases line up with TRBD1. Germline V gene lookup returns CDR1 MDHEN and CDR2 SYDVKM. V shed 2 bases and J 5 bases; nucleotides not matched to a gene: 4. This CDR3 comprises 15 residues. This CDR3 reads CASSLTDRGLETQYF. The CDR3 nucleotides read TGTGCCAGCAGTTTAACGGACAGGGGGCTTGAGACCCAGTACTTC.

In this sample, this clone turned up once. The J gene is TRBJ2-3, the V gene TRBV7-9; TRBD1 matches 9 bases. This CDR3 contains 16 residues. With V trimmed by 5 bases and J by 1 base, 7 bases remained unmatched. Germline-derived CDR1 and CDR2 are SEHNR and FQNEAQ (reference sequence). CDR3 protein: CASSLPRQGGTDTQYF. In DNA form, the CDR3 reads TGTGCCAGCAGCCTCCCGAGACAGGGGGGCACAGATACGCAGTATTTT.

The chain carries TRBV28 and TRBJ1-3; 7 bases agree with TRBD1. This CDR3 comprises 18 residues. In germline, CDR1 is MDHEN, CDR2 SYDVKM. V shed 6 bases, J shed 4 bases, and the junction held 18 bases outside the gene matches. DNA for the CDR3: TGTGCCAGCAGCCAGACTCGCGTTCGACAGGGTAGCGGAAACACCATATATTTT. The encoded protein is CASSQTRVRQGSGNTIYF.

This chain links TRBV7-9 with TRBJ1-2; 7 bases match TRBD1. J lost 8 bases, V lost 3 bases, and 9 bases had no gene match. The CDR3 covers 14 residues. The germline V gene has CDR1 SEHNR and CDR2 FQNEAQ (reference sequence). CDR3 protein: CASSLETGSAGYTF. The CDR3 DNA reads TGTGCCAGCAGCTTGGAGACAGGGAGTGCGGGCTACACCTTC.

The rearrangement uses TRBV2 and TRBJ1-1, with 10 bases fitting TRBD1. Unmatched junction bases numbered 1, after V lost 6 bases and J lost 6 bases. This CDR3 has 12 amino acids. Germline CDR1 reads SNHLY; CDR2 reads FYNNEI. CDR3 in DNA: TGTGCCAGCAGGACAGGGGGCTCTGAAGCTTTCTTT. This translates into CASRTGGSEAFF.

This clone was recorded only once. The CDR3 region has the DNA TGTGCCAGCAGCTTGGGGTCCGGGAGCCCCCCGACAGATACGCAGTATTTT. This encodes CASSLGSGSPPTDTQYF. This chain uses TRBV7-9 with TRBJ2-3, with D possibly being TRBD2 (6 bases). The CDR3 contains 17 residues. Per germline, CDR1 SEHNR and CDR2 FQNEAQ (reference sequence). Trimming stripped 3 bases from V and 3 bases from J, with 19 bases between.

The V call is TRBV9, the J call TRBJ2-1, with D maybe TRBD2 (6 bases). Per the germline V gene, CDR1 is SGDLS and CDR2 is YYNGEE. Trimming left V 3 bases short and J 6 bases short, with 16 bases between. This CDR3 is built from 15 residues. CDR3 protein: CASSGAPRGLNEQFF. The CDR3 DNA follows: TGTGCCAGCAGCGGGGCCCCCCGGGGACTCAATGAGCAGTTCTTC.

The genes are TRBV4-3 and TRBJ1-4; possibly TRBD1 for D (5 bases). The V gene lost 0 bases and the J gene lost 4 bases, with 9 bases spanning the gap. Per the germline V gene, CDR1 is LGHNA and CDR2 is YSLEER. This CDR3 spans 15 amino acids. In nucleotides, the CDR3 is TGCGCCAGCAGCCAAGAAAGACAGCTTAATGAAAAACTGTTTTTT. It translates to CASSQERQLNEKLFF.

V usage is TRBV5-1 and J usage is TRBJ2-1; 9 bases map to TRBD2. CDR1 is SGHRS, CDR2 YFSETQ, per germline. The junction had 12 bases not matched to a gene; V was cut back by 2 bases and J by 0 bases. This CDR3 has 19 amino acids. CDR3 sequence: CASSLRSSGISISYNEQFF. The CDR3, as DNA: TGCGCCAGCAGCTTAAGGTCTAGCGGGATATCCATCTCCTACAATGAGCAGTTCTTC.

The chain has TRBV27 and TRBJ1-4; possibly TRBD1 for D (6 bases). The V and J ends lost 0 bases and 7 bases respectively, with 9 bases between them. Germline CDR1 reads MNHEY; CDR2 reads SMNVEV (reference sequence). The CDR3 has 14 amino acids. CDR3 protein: CASSLSGGLEKLFF. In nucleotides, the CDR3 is TGTGCCAGCAGTTTATCAGGGGGTCTTGAAAAACTGTTTTTT.

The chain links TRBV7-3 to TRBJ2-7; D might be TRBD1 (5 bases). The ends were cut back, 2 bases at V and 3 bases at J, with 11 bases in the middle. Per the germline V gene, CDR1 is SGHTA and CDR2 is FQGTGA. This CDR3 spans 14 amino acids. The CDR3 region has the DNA TGTGCCAGCAGCTTACAGGGTGTAGGCTACGAGCAGTACTTC. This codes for CASSLQGVGYEQYF.